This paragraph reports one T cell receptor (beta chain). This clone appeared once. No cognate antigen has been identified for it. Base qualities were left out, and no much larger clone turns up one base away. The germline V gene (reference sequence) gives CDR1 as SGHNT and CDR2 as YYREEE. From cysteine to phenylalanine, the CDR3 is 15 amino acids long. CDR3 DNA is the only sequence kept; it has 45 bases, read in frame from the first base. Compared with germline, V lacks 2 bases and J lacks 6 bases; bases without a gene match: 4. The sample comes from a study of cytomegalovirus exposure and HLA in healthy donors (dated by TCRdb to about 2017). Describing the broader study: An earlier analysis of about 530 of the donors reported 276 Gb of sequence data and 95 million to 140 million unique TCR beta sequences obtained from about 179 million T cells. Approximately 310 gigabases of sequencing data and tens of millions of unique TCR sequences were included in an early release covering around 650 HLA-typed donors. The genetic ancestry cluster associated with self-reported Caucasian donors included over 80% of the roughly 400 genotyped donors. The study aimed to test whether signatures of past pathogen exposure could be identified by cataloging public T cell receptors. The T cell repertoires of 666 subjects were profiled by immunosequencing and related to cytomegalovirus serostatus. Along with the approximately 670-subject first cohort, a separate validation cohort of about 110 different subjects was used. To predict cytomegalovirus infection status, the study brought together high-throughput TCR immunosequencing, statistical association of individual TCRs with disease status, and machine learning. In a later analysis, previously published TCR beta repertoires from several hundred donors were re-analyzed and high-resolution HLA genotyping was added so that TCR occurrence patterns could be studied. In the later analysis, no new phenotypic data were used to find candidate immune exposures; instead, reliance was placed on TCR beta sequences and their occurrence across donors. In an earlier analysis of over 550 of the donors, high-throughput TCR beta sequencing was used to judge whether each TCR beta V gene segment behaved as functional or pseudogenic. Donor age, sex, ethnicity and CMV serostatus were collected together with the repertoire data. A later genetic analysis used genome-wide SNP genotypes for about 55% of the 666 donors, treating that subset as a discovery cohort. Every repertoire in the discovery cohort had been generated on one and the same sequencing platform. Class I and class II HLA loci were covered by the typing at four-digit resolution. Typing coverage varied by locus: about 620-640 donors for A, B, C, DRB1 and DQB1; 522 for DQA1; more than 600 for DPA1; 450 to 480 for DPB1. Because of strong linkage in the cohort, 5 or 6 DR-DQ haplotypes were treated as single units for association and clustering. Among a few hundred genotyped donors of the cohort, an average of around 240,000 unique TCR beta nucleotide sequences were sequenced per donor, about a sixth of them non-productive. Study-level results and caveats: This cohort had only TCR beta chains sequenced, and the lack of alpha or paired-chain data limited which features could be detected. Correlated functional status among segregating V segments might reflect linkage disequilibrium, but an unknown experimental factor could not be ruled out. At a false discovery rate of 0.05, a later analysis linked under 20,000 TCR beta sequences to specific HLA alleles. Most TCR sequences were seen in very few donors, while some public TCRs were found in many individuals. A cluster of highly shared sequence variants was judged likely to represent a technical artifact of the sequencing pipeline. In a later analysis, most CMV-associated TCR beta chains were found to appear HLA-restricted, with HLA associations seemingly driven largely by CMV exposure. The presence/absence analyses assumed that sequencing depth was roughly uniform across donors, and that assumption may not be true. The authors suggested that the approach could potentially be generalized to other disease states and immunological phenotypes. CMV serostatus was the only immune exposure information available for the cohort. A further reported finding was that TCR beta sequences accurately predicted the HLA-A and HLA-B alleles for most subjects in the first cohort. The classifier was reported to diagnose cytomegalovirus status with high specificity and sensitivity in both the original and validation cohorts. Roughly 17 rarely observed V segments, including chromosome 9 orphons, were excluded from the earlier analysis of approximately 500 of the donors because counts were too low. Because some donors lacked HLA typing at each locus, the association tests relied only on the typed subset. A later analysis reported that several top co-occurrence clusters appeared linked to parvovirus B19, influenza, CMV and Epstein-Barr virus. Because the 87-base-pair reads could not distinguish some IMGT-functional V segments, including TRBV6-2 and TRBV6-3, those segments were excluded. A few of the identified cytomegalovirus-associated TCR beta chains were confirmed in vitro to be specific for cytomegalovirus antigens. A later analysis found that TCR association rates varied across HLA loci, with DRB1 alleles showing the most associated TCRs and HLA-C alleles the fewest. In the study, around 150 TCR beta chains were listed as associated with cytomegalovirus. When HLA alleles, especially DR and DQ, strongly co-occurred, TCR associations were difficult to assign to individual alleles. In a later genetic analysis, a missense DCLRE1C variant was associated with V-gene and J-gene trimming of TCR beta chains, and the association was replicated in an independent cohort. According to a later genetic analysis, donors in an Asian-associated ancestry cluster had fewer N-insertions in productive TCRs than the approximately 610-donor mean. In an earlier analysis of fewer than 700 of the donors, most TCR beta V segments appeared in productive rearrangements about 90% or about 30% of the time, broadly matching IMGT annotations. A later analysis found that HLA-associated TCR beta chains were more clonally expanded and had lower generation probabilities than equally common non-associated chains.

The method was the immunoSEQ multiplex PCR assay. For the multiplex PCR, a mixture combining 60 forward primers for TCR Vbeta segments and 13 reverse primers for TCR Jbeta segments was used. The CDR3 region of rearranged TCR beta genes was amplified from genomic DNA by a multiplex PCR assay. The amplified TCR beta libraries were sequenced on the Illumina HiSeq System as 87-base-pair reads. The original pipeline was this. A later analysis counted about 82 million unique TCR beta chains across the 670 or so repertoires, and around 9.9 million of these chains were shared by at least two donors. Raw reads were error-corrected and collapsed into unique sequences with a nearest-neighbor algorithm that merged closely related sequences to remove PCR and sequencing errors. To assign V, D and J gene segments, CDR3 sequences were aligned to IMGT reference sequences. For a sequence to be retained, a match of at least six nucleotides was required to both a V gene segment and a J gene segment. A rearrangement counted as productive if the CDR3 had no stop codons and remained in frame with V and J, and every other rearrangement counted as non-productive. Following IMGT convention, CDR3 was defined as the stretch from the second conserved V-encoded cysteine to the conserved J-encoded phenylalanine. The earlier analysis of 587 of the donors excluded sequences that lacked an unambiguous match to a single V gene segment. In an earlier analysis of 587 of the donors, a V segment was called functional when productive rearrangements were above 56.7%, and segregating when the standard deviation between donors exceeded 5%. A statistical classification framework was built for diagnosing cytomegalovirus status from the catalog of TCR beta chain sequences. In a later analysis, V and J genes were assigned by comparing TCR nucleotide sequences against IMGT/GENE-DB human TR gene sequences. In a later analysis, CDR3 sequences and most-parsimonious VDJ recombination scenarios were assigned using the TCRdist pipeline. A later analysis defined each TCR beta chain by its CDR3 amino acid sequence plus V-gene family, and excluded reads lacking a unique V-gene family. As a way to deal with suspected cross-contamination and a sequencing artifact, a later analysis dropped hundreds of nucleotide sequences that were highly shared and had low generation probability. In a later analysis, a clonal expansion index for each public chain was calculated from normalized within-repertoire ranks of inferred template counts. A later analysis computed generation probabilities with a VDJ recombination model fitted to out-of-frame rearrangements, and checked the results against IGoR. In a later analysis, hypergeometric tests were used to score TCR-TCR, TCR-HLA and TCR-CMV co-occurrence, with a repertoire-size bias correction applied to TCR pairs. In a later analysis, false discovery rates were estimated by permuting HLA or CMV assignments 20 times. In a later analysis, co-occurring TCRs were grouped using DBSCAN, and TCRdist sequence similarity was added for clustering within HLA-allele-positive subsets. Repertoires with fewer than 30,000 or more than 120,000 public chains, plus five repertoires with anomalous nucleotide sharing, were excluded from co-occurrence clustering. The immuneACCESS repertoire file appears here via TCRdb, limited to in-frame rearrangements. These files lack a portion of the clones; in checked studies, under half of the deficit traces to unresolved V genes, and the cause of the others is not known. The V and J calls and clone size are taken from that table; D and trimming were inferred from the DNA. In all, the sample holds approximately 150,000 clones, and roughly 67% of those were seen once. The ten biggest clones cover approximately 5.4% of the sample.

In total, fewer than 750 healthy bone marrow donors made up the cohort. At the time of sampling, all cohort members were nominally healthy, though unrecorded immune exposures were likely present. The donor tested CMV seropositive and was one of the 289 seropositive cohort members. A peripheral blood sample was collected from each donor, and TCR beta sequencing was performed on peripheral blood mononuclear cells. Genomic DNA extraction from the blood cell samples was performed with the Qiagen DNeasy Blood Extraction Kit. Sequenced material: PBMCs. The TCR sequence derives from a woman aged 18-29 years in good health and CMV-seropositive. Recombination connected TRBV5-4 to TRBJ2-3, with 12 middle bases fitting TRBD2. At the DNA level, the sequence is TGTGCCAGCAGCTTAGGACTAGCGGGGTCGGATACGCAGTATTTT. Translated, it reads CASSLGLAGSDTQYF.